These 28 T cell receptor beta chains came from one sample sequenced in a study (dated by TCRdb to the mid-2010s). Libraries were made using RT-PCR. The sequencing machine was an Illumina MiSeq. TCRdb reanalyzed the raw reads on its own, using fastp at Q25 for trimming and MiXCR for clone calling, and kept in-frame beta chains. Records with the same CDR3 protein are collapsed into one entry carrying the most frequent genes and DNA. In this sample the table shows about 680,000 distinct CDR3 sequences, approximately 15% of which occur a single time. 3% to 4.5% of the sample is held by the ten biggest clonotypes. The source material was memory CD4+ T cells from blood. Source of these receptors: a female donor in good health, serving as a healthy control.

The chain recombines TRBV12-3 or TRBV12-4 with TRBJ2-2; D possibly corresponds to TRBD2 (6 bases). The V gene lost 5 bases and the J gene lost 3 bases, with 19 bases spanning the gap. CDR3 length: 17 residues. CDR3 sequence (DNA): TGTGCCAGCAGTCCCGGAGTTGGAGGGCCGGACACCGGGGAGCTGTTTTTT. Its protein is CASSPGVGGPDTGELFF.

The chain combines TRBV5-1 with TRBJ1-5, with TRBD1 identical over 8 bases. V was pared by 3 bases and J by 7 bases, with 9 bases of the junction left unmatched. Germline CDR1 SGHRS, CDR2 YFSETQ. The CDR3 sequence is 15 residues long. The CDR3 bases are TGCGCCAGCAGCTCAGGACAGGGAAGTGGGCAGCCCCAGCATTTT. It is translated as CASSSGQGSGQPQHF.

This clonotype was counted at least ten times. The V call is TRBV7-2, the J call TRBJ1-2; TRBD1 agrees at 7 bases. V was clipped by 4 bases and J by 7 bases; unmatched bases: 3. From germline, CDR1 is SGHTA and CDR2 FQGNSA. The CDR3 is 12 amino acids. The chain's CDR3 is CASSWAGGGYTF. CDR3 nucleotide sequence: TGTGCCAGCAGCTGGGCAGGGGGTGGCTACACCTTC.

This clonotype was counted ten times or more. V usage is TRBV7-2 and J usage is TRBJ2-7, with TRBD2 as a possible D gene (6 bases). Germline V gene data show CDR1 as SGHTA and CDR2 as FQGNSA. CDR3 length: 13 amino acids. Trimming stripped 8 bases from V and 5 bases from J, with 16 bases between. The CDR3 nucleotides are TGTGCCAGCGGAAGGGAGGAGCGTGACGAGCAGTACTTC. Residues: CASGREERDEQYF.

The rearrangement joins TRBV5-4 to TRBJ1-1; no clear D gene. CDR3 size: 14 residues. Trimming shortened V by 4 bases and J by 3 bases, and 13 bases separated the two germline ends. The germline V gene has CDR1 SGHNT and CDR2 YYREEE (reference sequence). This CDR3 is CASSAPGGDTEAFF. The CDR3 bases are TGTGCCAGCAGCGCACCGGGAGGAGACACTGAAGCTTTCTTT.

This clonotype was counted ten times or more. The gene calls are TRBV4-2 and TRBJ2-3; 7 bases match TRBD2. CDR3 length: 16 amino acids. Germline CDR1 is LGHNA and CDR2 is YNFKEQ. Trimming at V came to 1 base and at J to 6 bases, leaving 10 bases not matched to a gene. The CDR3 spells CASSQAQAGAMDTQYF. The CDR3 DNA follows: TGTGCCAGCAGCCAAGCGCAGGCGGGAGCGATGGATACGCAGTATTTT.

This clonotype was seen a handful of times. V usage is TRBV18 and J usage is TRBJ1-2; unclear D gene. The CDR3 has 16 amino acids. The V end was cut by 0 bases, the J end by 8 bases, with 19 bases between. Germline values: CDR1 KGHSH, CDR2 LQKENI. The CDR3 sequence is CASSPPGTSARGGYTF. CDR3 DNA sequence: TGTGCCAGCTCACCACCGGGAACCTCCGCTCGTGGGGGCTACACCTTC. The entire variable domain, with the rest obtained from reference TRBV18 and TRBJ1-2, is as follows: NAGVMQNPRHLVRRRGQEARLRCSPMKGHSHVYWYRQLPEEGLKFMVYLQKENIIDESGMPKERFSAEFPKEGPSILRIQQVVRGDSAAYFCASSPPGTSARGGYTFGSGTRLTVV.

This clonotype was seen many times. V usage is TRBV29-1 and J usage is TRBJ2-7, with 11 bases aligning to TRBD2. There are 15 residues in the CDR3. V was pared by 2 bases and J by 4 bases, with 7 bases of the junction left unmatched. Per the germline V gene, CDR1 is SQVTM and CDR2 is ANQGSEA. CDR3 loop: CSVESLLAGAYEQYF. The DNA for the CDR3 is TGCAGCGTTGAATCCCTACTAGCGGGAGCGTACGAGCAGTACTTC.

In its sample, this clonotype was seen a few times. This sequence joins TRBV7-3 and TRBJ2-3; perhaps TRBD2 as D (6 bases). The CDR3 spans 16 residues. Germline V gene lookup returns CDR1 SGHTA and CDR2 FQGTGA. The V gene lost 5 bases and the J gene lost 0 bases, with 15 bases spanning the gap. The CDR3, as DNA: TGTGCCAGCAGCGCCCTGGGAGGTATTAGCACAGATACGCAGTATTTT. Protein: CASSALGGISTDTQYF.

This clonotype has ten or more counts. The chain employs TRBV7-9 and TRBJ2-5; no firm D call. CDR3 length: 12 amino acids. Germline CDR1 is SEHNR and CDR2 is FQNEAQ (reference sequence). The V gene lost 6 bases and the J gene lost 1 base, with 6 bases spanning the gap. The CDR3 bases are TGTGCCAGCAGGGCTACCCAAGAGACCCAGTACTTC. This translates into CASRATQETQYF.

This clonotype was observed a handful of times. V usage is TRBV28 and J usage is TRBJ2-2, with TRBD1 identical over 7 bases. Germline trimming cut 8 bases from V and 3 bases from J; bases unmatched to any gene: 6. The CDR3 runs 14 residues. Germline V gene lookup returns CDR1 MDHEN and CDR2 SYDVKM. This CDR3 is CASGTTGYTGELFF. CDR3 coding DNA: TGTGCCAGCGGAACGACAGGGTACACCGGGGAGCTGTTTTTT.

This clonotype has just a few counts. The chain recombines TRBV19 with TRBJ2-5; tentatively, D is TRBD2 (6 bases). Germline V gene sequence: CDR1 LNHDA, CDR2 SQIVND (reference sequence). V lost 3 bases and J 2 bases, leaving 13 bases between the germline ends. CDR3 length: 15 residues. DNA for the CDR3: TGTGCCAGTAGTATCGGAGTAGCGGCGCAAGAGACCCAGTACTTC. Its protein product is CASSIGVAAQETQYF.

In its sample, this clonotype was seen a few times. This chain links TRBV7-9 with TRBJ2-7, with D possibly TRBD1 on 5 matching bases. V was pared by 5 bases and J by 5 bases, with 13 bases between. This CDR3 is 13 amino acids long. Germline CDR1 and CDR2: SEHNR and FQNEAQ (reference sequence). CDR3 bases: TGTGCCAGCAGCCCCCCCGACAGACACGAGCAGTACTTC. Translating it yields CASSPPDRHEQYF.

This clonotype was seen at least ten times. V gene TRBV12-3 or TRBV12-4 combines with J gene TRBJ2-6; D not certain. This CDR3 comprises 15 residues. V was cut by 4 bases and J by 1 base, with 8 bases left in between. The CDR3 bases are TGTGCCAGCAGTTCAGCCAGGTCTGGGGCCAACGTCCTGACTTTC. It is translated as CASSSARSGANVLTF.

This clonotype was picked up many times. V is TRBV6-1 and J is TRBJ2-1; 7 bases map to TRBD2. The CDR3 spans 15 residues. CDR1 MNHNS and CDR2 SASEGT come from the germline V gene. Unmatched junction bases numbered 9, after V lost 8 bases and J lost 2 bases. The CDR3 bases are TGTGCCAGCTCCTCTGGGGAGGGCACCTACAATGAGCAGTTCTTC. Protein: CASSSGEGTYNEQFF.

This clonotype turned up a few times. The V call is TRBV7-2, the J call TRBJ2-5; D not certain. Trimming shortened V by 4 bases and J by 2 bases, and 8 bases separated the two germline ends. The CDR3 runs 13 residues. Germline CDR1 and CDR2: SGHTA and FQGNSA. As DNA, the CDR3 is TGTGCCAGCAGCTCCCATGGGCAAGAGACCCAGTACTTC. This codes for CASSSHGQETQYF.

The chain carries TRBV5-1 and TRBJ2-3, with TRBD2 matching over 10 bases. The trim removed 4 bases at V and 11 bases at J, leaving 16 bases unmatched. Germline lookup yields CDR1 SGHRS and CDR2 YFSETQ. The CDR3 sequence is 16 residues long. CDR3 region: CASSVGASGGDKGQYF. The DNA of the CDR3 is TGCGCCAGCAGCGTTGGCGCTAGCGGGGGAGATAAGGGGCAGTATTTT.

The chain carries TRBV3-1 and TRBJ2-1; possible D gene TRBD2, 6 bases. V gave up 7 bases and J gave up 4 bases, with 8 bases separating them. The CDR3 contains 12 residues. The germline CDR1 and CDR2 sequences are LGHDT and YNNKEL (reference sequence). This chain's CDR3 is CASTGAYNEQFF. The CDR3 coding sequence is TGTGCCAGCACGGGAGCATACAATGAGCAGTTCTTC.

The rearrangement joins TRBV7-2 to TRBJ2-1; TRBD2 agrees at 7 bases. The CDR3 spans 16 residues. Germline V CDR1 and CDR2: SGHTA, FQGNSA. The trim removed 2 bases at V and 2 bases at J, leaving 6 bases unmatched. Written as DNA, the CDR3 is TGTGCCAGCAGCTTATCCTCGGCGGGAGCCTACAATGAGCAGTTCTTC. Its translation: CASSLSSAGAYNEQFF.

This chain uses TRBV20-1 with TRBJ1-2, with a possible D match to TRBD1 (5 bases). Germline V gene lookup returns CDR1 DFQATT and CDR2 SNEGSKA (reference sequence). The CDR3 length is 14 residues. Trimming cost V 7 bases and J 6 bases, with 21 bases left between them. CDR3 nucleotide sequence: TGCAGTGTTAGGAAACCATCAGGGTACGATGGCTACACCTTC. Residues: CSVRKPSGYDGYTF.

This rearrangement joins TRBV7-2 to TRBJ1-2; D possibly corresponds to TRBD1 (5 bases). Germline lookup yields CDR1 SGHTA and CDR2 FQGNSA. Trimming left V 1 base short and J 2 bases short, with 17 bases between. There are 17 residues in the CDR3. In DNA, the CDR3 is TGTGCCAGCAGCTTAGGGGGCCGGCAGGCCTTAAACTATGGCTACACCTTC. Its translation: CASSLGGRQALNYGYTF.

This clonotype was seen a few times. The J gene is TRBJ2-7, the V gene TRBV10-3; D unresolved. The CDR3 sequence is 13 residues long. Between the trimmed V and J ends, which lost 2 bases and 9 bases, there was a span of 14 bases. Germline V gives CDR1 ENHRY, CDR2 SYGVKD. This CDR3 is CAISEVSGAGQYF. In nucleotides, the CDR3 is TGTGCCATCAGTGAGGTTTCAGGAGCAGGGCAGTACTTC.

This clonotype was detected ten times or more. V and J are TRBV6-5 and TRBJ2-5; D tentatively reads TRBD1 or TRBD2 (5 bases each). The ends were cut back, 6 bases at V and 2 bases at J, with 19 bases in the middle. Per the germline V gene, CDR1 is MNHEY and CDR2 is SVGAGI. The CDR3 length is 16 residues. In DNA form, the CDR3 reads TGTGCCAGCAGCCGCACCGGGACCCTGGGTCAAGAGACCCAGTACTTC. This codes for CASSRTGTLGQETQYF.

At least ten counts were recorded for this clonotype. V gene TRBV5-4 combines with J gene TRBJ2-5; TRBD1 matches 7 bases. CDR1 and CDR2 (germline): SGHNT, YYREEE (reference sequence). V was pared by 0 bases and J by 2 bases, with 1 base of the junction left unmatched. The CDR3 is made up of 14 amino acids. CDR3: CASSLDRGQETQYF. The CDR3 bases are TGTGCCAGCAGCTTGGACAGGGGACAAGAGACCCAGTACTTC.

The CDR3 DNA follows: TGTGCCATCAGTGTTGGAGGGACAGGGGCTAACTATGGCTACACCTTC. Amino acids: CAISVGGTGANYGYTF. This rearrangement joins TRBV10-3 to TRBJ1-2; TRBD1 aligns across 10 bases. V was clipped by 4 bases and J by 0 bases; unmatched bases: 5. CDR1 and CDR2 from the germline V gene are ENHRY and SYGVKD. CDR3 length: 16 residues.

There are a few counts of this clonotype. The chain is built from TRBV12-3 or TRBV12-4 and TRBJ1-1, with unresolved D. V lost 7 bases and J 0 bases, leaving 9 bases between the germline ends. This CDR3 has 13 residues. In DNA form, the CDR3 reads TGTGCCAGCAAGGTGGGTTTGAACACTGAAGCTTTCTTT. The encoded protein is CASKVGLNTEAFF.

Many counts were recorded for this clonotype. The genes are TRBV20-1 and TRBJ1-2; D uncertain. Between the trimmed V and J ends, which lost 0 bases and 7 bases, there was a span of 21 bases. Germline lookup yields CDR1 DFQATT and CDR2 SNEGSKA (reference sequence). There are 16 residues in the CDR3. The CDR3 DNA reads TGCAGTGCTAGAGATCGACGAACCGGCACGGCCTCTGGCTACACCTTC. Its translation is CSARDRRTGTASGYTF.

There are a few counts of this clonotype. The chain combines TRBV20-1 with TRBJ1-5; D gene ambiguous. The V and J ends lost 3 bases and 0 bases respectively, with 12 bases between them. CDR1 is DFQATT, CDR2 SNEGSKA, per germline (reference sequence). The CDR3 spans 15 residues. The chain's CDR3 is CSARGEAGSNQPQHF. Here the CDR3 DNA reads TGCAGTGCTAGGGGAGAGGCGGGTAGCAATCAGCCCCAGCATTTT.